This is a list of T cell receptor beta chains from one sample in a study of radiation and T cells in renal cell carcinoma. Only in-frame clones appear in the TCRdb table, and some are missing; sequencing was by immunoSEQ multiplex PCR. The repertoire has around 130,000 clones, about 81% of them found once; the top ten carry approximately 2%. The sequences come from blood, collected from a patient whose treatment included radiotherapy and nephrectomy. The origin of the receptors is a woman between 55 and 75 years old with renal cell carcinoma. The CDR3 runs from the conserved cysteine through the conserved F or W. D genes are given only for firm matches. Part of the rows lack a size; the others show once, few, many or a class for expanded clones.

d_call	v_call	clone_size	j_call	cdr3_aa
.	TRBV7-3	.	TRBJ1-1	CASSSRQDTEAFF
.	TRBV7-2	.	TRBJ1-4	CASSLGGGLNEKLFF
TRBD2	TRBV19	once	TRBJ2-1	CASRSSGSSGGIRDSNEQFF
TRBD2	TRBV13	.	TRBJ2-1	CASSFGTSGRAFNEQFF
.	TRBV5-1	.	TRBJ2-5	CASSFTSTPGEGTQYF
.	TRBV5-6	.	TRBJ1-3	CASSLVGGSAGNTIYF
.	TRBV19	few	TRBJ1-5	CASSLTKTAWDQPQHF
.	TRBV9	.	TRBJ2-5	CASSPQIEETQYF
TRBD2	TRBV19	.	TRBJ2-2	CASSRGGVNTGELFF
TRBD1	TRBV6-4	.	TRBJ2-1	CASSETGDNEQFF
.	TRBV21-1	.	TRBJ2-2	CASSKAASNKTDSTGELFF
TRBD2	TRBV7-2	.	TRBJ2-1	CASSLTQTSAGDEQFF
.	TRBV5-4	.	TRBJ2-1	CASSFRDNEQFF
.	TRBV5-5	.	TRBJ1-1	CASSQGRMNTEAFF
.	TRBV29-1	.	TRBJ2-7	CSVHDKSYEQYF
TRBD1	TRBV19	once	TRBJ1-5	CASHGQGFQPQHF
.	TRBV6-5	.	TRBJ1-5	CASSYGGNQPQHF
.	TRBV9	.	TRBJ1-5	CASSVSGVPNSNQPQHF
.	TRBV11-1	few	TRBJ2-2	CASSLGTDFGGYTGELFF
.	TRBV4-2	.	TRBJ2-7	CASSQVWDGGYEQYF
.	TRBV5-5	once	TRBJ1-1	CASSPTGVTEAFF
.	TRBV11-1	.	TRBJ1-5	CASSLGRAPNQPQHF
.	TRBV28	.	TRBJ2-7	CASSLGGYEQYF
TRBD1	TRBV23-1	.	TRBJ2-1	CASSQTHDRGTGVGSYNEQFF
.	TRBV7-2	few	TRBJ1-5	CASSLIDQPQHF
TRBD2	TRBV27	.	TRBJ2-1	CASSLFSAGGRNEQFF
.	TRBV9	.	TRBJ1-2	CASSAGTSYTF
TRBD1	TRBV6-1	.	TRBJ1-2	CASSKTGYGGYTF